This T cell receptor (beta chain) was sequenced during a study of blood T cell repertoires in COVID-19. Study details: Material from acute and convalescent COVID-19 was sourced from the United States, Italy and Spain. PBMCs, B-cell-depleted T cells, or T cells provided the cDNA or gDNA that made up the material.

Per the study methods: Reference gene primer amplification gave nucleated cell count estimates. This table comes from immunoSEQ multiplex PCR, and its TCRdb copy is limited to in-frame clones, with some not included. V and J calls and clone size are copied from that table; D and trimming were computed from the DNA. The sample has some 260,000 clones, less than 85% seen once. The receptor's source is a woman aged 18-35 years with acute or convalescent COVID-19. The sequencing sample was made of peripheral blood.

Written as DNA, the CDR3 is TGTGCCAGCAGCCCCCTAGCGGGACTGTTGGAAGATACGCAGTATTTT. Its translation is CASSPLAGLLEDTQYF. The rearrangement joins TRBV3-1 (or the pseudogene TRBV3-2) to TRBJ2-3; 9 nucleotides line up with TRBD2. This CDR3 region has 16 residues. The germline gives CDR1 LGHDT, CDR2 YNNKEL (reference sequence). The V gene end was trimmed by 4 bases and the J gene end by 5 bases; junction bases not matched to a gene: 10.